This T cell receptor (beta chain) stems from a study of cytotoxic CD8 clonotypes in ibrutinib-treated CLL (dated by TCRdb to the early 2020s). With regard to the full study: The cohort was composed of 11 relapsed/refractory and approximately 16 treatment-naive patients; IGHV unmutated status was identified in 17 patients. Longitudinal samples were available for about 30% of the roughly 86 trial participants. Every remission and progressive disease sample was obtained while ibrutinib was still being received by the patients. Partial responses were observed in approximately 24 patients and complete responses in 2; after a median follow-up of 68 months, remission was maintained in 14 patients and progression was observed in 12. On average, each sample had about 260,000 productive templates and 96,000 or so productive rearrangements. Cryopreserved peripheral blood mononuclear cells were obtained before treatment, at response, and at either sustained remission or disease progression. The response samples were drawn at a median of roughly twelve months into treatment, with a range of about 6 to 40 months. Overall study outcomes, separate from this receptor: Baseline clonality exceeded that of age-matched healthy donors and correlated strongly with circulating CD8+ T-cell counts. Lymph node repertoires were not examined, and the timing of sampling was not matched between patients in sustained remission and those whose disease progressed. Public clonotypes were rare and either shrank or stayed stable during treatment, and the rise in clonality at ibrutinib response reflected expansion of private clonotypes. Clonality increased at ibrutinib response, stayed stable in sustained remission, and fell back toward baseline at progression.

The CDR3 has 14 amino acids, counting the end cysteine and phenylalanine. Here the CDR3 DNA is all that survives: 42 bases in frame from base 1. Trimmed from V: 4 bases; trimmed from J: 13 bases; junction bases lacking a gene match: 10. CDR1 and CDR2 (LNHNV, YYDKDF) derive from the germline V gene (reference sequence). A MiSeq instrument was used for deep resolution sequencing, which targeted depths ranging from 1 in 1 million up to 1 in 200,000 T cells, with coverage averaging 10x for each clonotype. TCR beta libraries were generated with the immunoSEQ hsTCRB Kit. Per the source publication's procedure: Data were analyzed with ImmunoSEQ Data Assistant and ImmunoSEQ Analyzer, with V, D and J genes assigned per IMGT definitions. Clonality was computed as one minus normalized Shannon entropy of productive rearrangement frequencies, ranging from 0 to 1. Public clonotype analysis was restricted to overrepresented clonotypes comprising at least 0.05% of each patient's repertoire. Some 13 age-matched healthy donor repertoires from immuneACCESS were used as controls for clonality. Entries here come from immuneACCESS through TCRdb and include only in-frame sequences with V and J called. Some clones fail to appear in such tables; in the studies checked, an unresolved V gene covers under half of the shortfall, and the cause of the remainder is unknown. V and J calls and clone size come straight from that table; D and trimming were deduced from the DNA. The sample table lists over 120,000 clones, over 75% of them with a count of one. Jointly, the top ten make up less than 9% of the sample.

For TCR beta library preparation, 1.5 to 2 micrograms of genomic DNA were isolated from cryopreserved PBMCs. Longitudinal blood samples from CLL patients on ibrutinib monotherapy underwent high-throughput TCR beta sequencing. Patients were enrolled in a phase 2 open-label single-center ibrutinib monotherapy trial. Points on this clone: The antigen it binds to is not known. No quality values exist for individual bases; no much larger clone is one base distant.

The chain is made from TRBV15 and TRBJ1-4; the junction holds 9 bases that match TRBD1. This material consisted of PBMCs, taken after 36 months of ibrutinib treatment. This sequence originates from a human donor with chronic lymphocytic leukemia. The nucleotide sequence is TGTGCCACCAGCATCATACCCGGACAGGGGCGACTGTTTTTT. Its translation reads: CATSIIPGQGRLFF.